This TCR beta chain was obtained from a study of blood T cell repertoires in COVID-19. There are 15 residues in the CDR3. V lost 5 bases and J 4 bases, leaving 17 bases between the germline ends. Per the germline V gene, CDR1 is SGHTA and CDR2 is FQGNSA. Clones were read by immunoSEQ multiplex PCR, and TCRdb kept only the in-frame ones, dropping some. The top ten hold more than 1% of the sample, which has 79,000 or so clones, about 87% seen once. The sequencing input was peripheral blood. This chain links TRBV7-2 with TRBJ1-2, with D maybe TRBD1 (6 bases). The sequence was collected from a human donor in a cohort sampled during active COVID-19. CDR3 sequence (DNA): TGTGCCAGCAGCAGAACTCTCGGACAGAGCTATGGCTACACCTTC. Its protein is CASSRTLGQSYGYTF.